This T cell receptor (beta chain) was observed in a study of cytomegalovirus exposure and HLA in healthy donors. On the study more broadly: Around 80 million unique TCR sequences came from HLA-typed donors in an early release.

With regard to this clone: No antigen is known for it. In the same sample, other DNA sequences code for this CDR3.

The study, taken as a whole, reports: Altogether, 170 or so TCR beta chains were recorded as cytomegalovirus-associated. TCR beta sequences reportedly predicted most subjects' HLA-A and HLA-B alleles accurately.

The PCR used 60 Vbeta and 13 Jbeta primers. Profiled with immunoSEQ multiplex PCR; TCRdb holds only in-frame clones, not every one. The sample lists around 150,000 clones, about two thirds occurring once. Germline V lookup: CDR1 SNHLY, CDR2 FYNNEI. Trimming stripped 3 bases from V and 3 bases from J, with 8 bases between. The CDR3 runs 13 residues. The receptor was derived from a man in his forties or fifties in good health and CMV-seropositive. Sequenced sample: PBMCs. The J gene is TRBJ1-1, the V gene TRBV2; D uncertain. CDR3 residues: CASSDRGYTEAFF. The DNA of the CDR3 is TGTGCCAGCAGTGATAGAGGGTACACTGAAGCTTTCTTT.